These T cell receptor beta chains were read from a single sample in a study of blood T cell repertoires in COVID-19. Method: immunoSEQ multiplex PCR; TCRdb's copy keeps in-frame clones and lacks some. The data contain 100,000 to 150,000 clones, around 77% of them singletons. Sample: peripheral blood. All receptors derive from a man in his 60s with active or convalescent COVID-19. Both conserved end residues are part of each CDR3. D genes are given only for firm matches. Size is omitted from some rows. Given values are once, few, many or a class for expanded clones.

TRBD2 TRBJ2-1 TRBV7-2 NA TGTGCCAGCAGCTTAGTAGGACTAGCGGGAGACGGTGAGCAGTTCTTC CASSLVGLAGDGEQFF
NA TRBJ2-2 TRBV25-1 NA TGTGCCAGCAGTGAATGGGGGCACAAGAACACCGGGGAGCTGTTTTTT CASSEWGHKNTGELFF
NA TRBJ1-1 TRBV13 NA TGTGCCAGCAGCCCGCCAGGGATGATCACTGAAGCTTTCTTT CASSPPGMITEAFF
TRBD2 TRBJ2-5 TRBV18 NA TGTGCCAGCTCACGGTTCCAGGGGACTAGCTTAGAAGAGACCCAGTACTTC CASSRFQGTSLEETQYF
NA TRBJ1-4 TRBV5-6 NA TGTGCCAGCAGCTACGGGCGGGTGGGGAAACTGTTTTTT CASSYGRVGKLFF
TRBD2 TRBJ2-1 TRBV7-2 NA TGTGCCACCCGCCCGTCCGGGGACTACTACAATGAGCAGTTCTTC CATRPSGDYYNEQFF
NA TRBJ2-5 TRBV2 once TGTGCCAGCAGCCCACTTGGGGGCGGGAGAGTTGGTGAGACCCAGTACTTC CASSPLGGGRVGETQYF
NA TRBJ2-1 TRBV29-1 NA TGCAGCGTTGAATCAGTAGCGAATGAGCAGTTCTTC CSVESVANEQFF
TRBD1 TRBJ2-2 TRBV2 NA TGTGCCAGCAGTGAATCTCAGGGGGCGAACACCGGGGAGCTGTTTTTT CASSESQGANTGELFF
TRBD2 TRBJ2-3 TRBV5-4 NA TGTGCCAGCAGCCCTAGCGGGCTGGAAGATACGCAGTATTTT CASSPSGLEDTQYF
NA TRBJ2-1 TRBV5-8 NA TGTGCCAGCAGCCCGGTAGGGACTGGACCCTACAATGAGCAGTTCTTC CASSPVGTGPYNEQFF
NA TRBJ1-1 TRBV19 NA TGTGCCAGTAGTGGTTGGGTCAGGGAAGGCAACACTGAAGCTTTCTTT CASSGWVREGNTEAFF
NA TRBJ2-2 TRBV7-3 NA TGTGCCAGCGGAGAGCAGAACACCGGGGAGCTGTTTTTT CASGEQNTGELFF
NA TRBJ1-1 TRBV7-9 NA TGTGCCAGCAGCTTAGACGGGATAGAAGCTTTCTTT CASSLDGIEAFF
TRBD1 TRBJ2-1 TRBV27 NA TGTGCCAGCAGTTTGTCCTCAGGGGGCGGCGGTGATGAGCAGTTCTTC CASSLSSGGGGDEQFF